These T cell receptor beta chains were read from a single sample in a study of cytomegalovirus exposure and HLA in healthy donors. Sequenced by immunoSEQ multiplex PCR; TCRdb stores in-frame clones only, minus some. The sample consists of around 150,000 clones, almost 85% of them appearing once. Sequencing used PBMCs. These receptors originate from a man younger than 40 in good health and CMV-seropositive. Both conserved end residues are part of each CDR3. Fields, in order: J gene, CDR3 length, clone size, V gene, D gene, CDR3 DNA, CDR3 protein. D genes are given only for firm matches. Where a row states a size, it is once, few, many or the class of an expanded clone; other rows omit it.

j_call: TRBJ1-1
cdr3_length: 13
clone_size: .
v_call: TRBV7-3
d_call: .
cdr3_nt: TGTGCCAGCAGCCTCAGTCTGAACACTGAAGCTTTCTTT
cdr3_aa: CASSLSLNTEAFF

j_call: TRBJ2-1
cdr3_length: 16
clone_size: .
v_call: TRBV14
d_call: .
cdr3_nt: TGTGCCAGCAGCCAAGGTAGCGGTGGCCCCTACAATGAGCAGTTCTTC
cdr3_aa: CASSQGSGGPYNEQFF

j_call: TRBJ2-5
cdr3_length: 12
clone_size: .
v_call: TRBV2
d_call: TRBD1
cdr3_nt: TGTGCCAATCCGGACAGGAAAGAGACCCAGTACTTC
cdr3_aa: CANPDRKETQYF

j_call: TRBJ1-1
cdr3_length: 16
clone_size: .
v_call: TRBV16
d_call: TRBD1
cdr3_nt: TGTGCCAGCAGCCAATCGATTAGGGACAGGGGCACTGAAGCTTTCTTT
cdr3_aa: CASSQSIRDRGTEAFF

j_call: TRBJ1-1
cdr3_length: 15
clone_size: few
v_call: TRBV6-5
d_call: TRBD1
cdr3_nt: TGTGCCAGCAGTTACCGGGGACAGGGGAGCACTGAAGCTTTCTTT
cdr3_aa: CASSYRGQGSTEAFF

j_call: TRBJ2-1
cdr3_length: 15
clone_size: few
v_call: TRBV5-1
d_call: .
cdr3_nt: TGCGCCAGCAGCTCCGAGGGTGGCTCCTACAATGAGCAGTTCTTC
cdr3_aa: CASSSEGGSYNEQFF

j_call: TRBJ1-1
cdr3_length: 13
clone_size: .
v_call: TRBV2
d_call: .
cdr3_nt: TGTGCCAGCAGCCTACTGGTGAACACTGAAGCTTTCTTT
cdr3_aa: CASSLLVNTEAFF

j_call: TRBJ1-1
cdr3_length: 13
clone_size: .
v_call: TRBV6-6
d_call: .
cdr3_nt: TGTGCCAGCAGTTACGGCGGGAACACTGAAGCTTTCTTT
cdr3_aa: CASSYGGNTEAFF

j_call: TRBJ2-2
cdr3_length: 14
clone_size: .
v_call: TRBV6-5
d_call: .
cdr3_nt: TGTGCCAGCAGGAGGGGGACAACGGTCGGGGAGCTGTTTTTT
cdr3_aa: CASRRGTTVGELFF

j_call: TRBJ2-1
cdr3_length: 15
clone_size: .
v_call: TRBV7-7
d_call: TRBD2
cdr3_nt: TGTGCCAGCAGCCCCTGGGCAGCGGGGGGGAGTGAGCAGTTCTTC
cdr3_aa: CASSPWAAGGSEQFF

j_call: TRBJ2-1
cdr3_length: 17
clone_size: .
v_call: TRBV2
d_call: TRBD2
cdr3_nt: TGTGCCAGCAGTGAAGATTCGTGGGACTACGCCTACAATGAGCAGTTCTTC
cdr3_aa: CASSEDSWDYAYNEQFF

j_call: TRBJ2-1
cdr3_length: 14
clone_size: .
v_call: TRBV12-5
d_call: .
cdr3_nt: TGTGCTAGTGGTTTCGGGGGCTCCTACAATGAGCAGTTCTTC
cdr3_aa: CASGFGGSYNEQFF

j_call: TRBJ2-1
cdr3_length: 15
clone_size: .
v_call: TRBV5-1
d_call: .
cdr3_nt: TGCGCCAGCACGCCCGACCGGAGCTCCTACAATGAGCAGTTCTTC
cdr3_aa: CASTPDRSSYNEQFF

j_call: TRBJ2-7
cdr3_length: 14
clone_size: .
v_call: TRBV7-9
d_call: .
cdr3_nt: TGTGCCAGCAGCGATACAGGGGAGGCCTACGAGCAGTACTTC
cdr3_aa: CASSDTGEAYEQYF

j_call: TRBJ2-1
cdr3_length: 16
clone_size: .
v_call: TRBV9
d_call: .
cdr3_nt: TGTGCCAGCAGCGTAGGGGCTATCTTATCCTACAATGAGCAGTTCTTC
cdr3_aa: CASSVGAILSYNEQFF

j_call: TRBJ1-2
cdr3_length: 13
clone_size: few
v_call: TRBV10-3
d_call: .
cdr3_nt: TGTGCCATCAGTGCAGGAGGGCAATATGGCTACACCTTC
cdr3_aa: CAISAGGQYGYTF

j_call: TRBJ1-5
cdr3_length: 13
clone_size: .
v_call: TRBV7-3
d_call: .
cdr3_nt: TGTGCCAGCAGCGAAACTCCCGATCAGCCCCAGCATTTT
cdr3_aa: CASSETPDQPQHF

j_call: TRBJ1-5
cdr3_length: 14
clone_size: .
v_call: TRBV2
d_call: .
cdr3_nt: TGTGCCAGCAGTGAAATCCCAGGGGCTGAGCCCCAGCATTTT
cdr3_aa: CASSEIPGAEPQHF

j_call: TRBJ2-5
cdr3_length: 14
clone_size: .
v_call: TRBV27
d_call: TRBD2
cdr3_nt: TGTGCCAGCAGACCAGCGGGGTGGGGAAAGACCCAGTACTTC
cdr3_aa: CASRPAGWGKTQYF

j_call: TRBJ2-3
cdr3_length: 15
clone_size: .
v_call: TRBV10-2
d_call: TRBD2
cdr3_nt: TGCGCCAGCAGCGGACTAGCGGGGGCGGGAGATACGCAGTATTTT
cdr3_aa: CASSGLAGAGDTQYF

j_call: TRBJ1-1
cdr3_length: 14
clone_size: .
v_call: TRBV6-6
d_call: .
cdr3_nt: TGTGCCAGCAGTGGCCTAGGGGGGAACACTGAAGCTTTCTTT
cdr3_aa: CASSGLGGNTEAFF

j_call: TRBJ1-1
cdr3_length: 12
clone_size: few
v_call: TRBV30
d_call: .
cdr3_nt: TGTGCCTGGACCTCACAGAACACTGAAGCTTTCTTT
cdr3_aa: CAWTSQNTEAFF

j_call: TRBJ1-2
cdr3_length: 16
clone_size: .
v_call: TRBV4-1
d_call: .
cdr3_nt: TGCGCCAGCAGCCAGATCCCTGACAGCTCCTACTATGGCTACACCTTC
cdr3_aa: CASSQIPDSSYYGYTF

j_call: TRBJ2-7
cdr3_length: 15
clone_size: .
v_call: TRBV7-3
d_call: TRBD1
cdr3_nt: TGTGCCAGCAGCTCAAACAGGGGGCCTACGGACGAGCAGTACTTC
cdr3_aa: CASSSNRGPTDEQYF

j_call: TRBJ1-1
cdr3_length: 14
clone_size: .
v_call: TRBV5-4
d_call: .
cdr3_nt: TGTGCCAGCAGCTTGGGCAGGGAAGTTTCTGAAGCTTTCTTT
cdr3_aa: CASSLGREVSEAFF